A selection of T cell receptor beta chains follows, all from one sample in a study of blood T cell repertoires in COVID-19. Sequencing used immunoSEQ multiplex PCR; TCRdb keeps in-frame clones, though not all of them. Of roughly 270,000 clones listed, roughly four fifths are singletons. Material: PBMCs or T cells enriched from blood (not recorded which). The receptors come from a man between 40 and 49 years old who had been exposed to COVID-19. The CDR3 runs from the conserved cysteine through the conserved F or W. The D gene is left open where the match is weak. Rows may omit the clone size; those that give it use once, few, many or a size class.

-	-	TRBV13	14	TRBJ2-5	TGTGCCAGCAGCCCGACCCCCCGGGGTGAGACCCAGTACTTC	CASSPTPRGETQYF
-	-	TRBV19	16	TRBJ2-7	TGTGCCAGTAGTATTGGCGGGATCGAACCCATATACGAGCAGTACTTC	CASSIGGIEPIYEQYF
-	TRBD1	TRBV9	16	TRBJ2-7	TGTGCCAGCAGCCTAAGCGGACAGGGTGGGTCCTACGAGCAGTACTTC	CASSLSGQGGSYEQYF
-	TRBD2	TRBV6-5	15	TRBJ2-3	TGTGCCAGTCTTAGCGGGAGGGACCCTGCAGATACGCAGTATTTT	CASLSGRDPADTQYF
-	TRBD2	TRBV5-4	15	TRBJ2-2	TGTGCCAGCAGCCCGGCGCGGGAGAGGATCGGGGAGCTGTTTTTT	CASSPARERIGELFF
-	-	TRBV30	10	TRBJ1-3	TGTGCCTGGAGTTCTTATATCATATATTTT	CAWSSYIIYF
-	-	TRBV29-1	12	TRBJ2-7	TGCAGCGTTAGGACAGCATCCTACGAGCAGTACTTC	CSVRTASYEQYF
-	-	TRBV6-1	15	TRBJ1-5	TGTGCCAGCAGTGAAGGGTATACGGGCAATCAGCCCCAGCATTTT	CASSEGYTGNQPQHF
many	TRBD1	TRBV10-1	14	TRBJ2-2	TGCGCCAGCAGAGGGACAGCCAACACCGGGGAGCTGTTTTTT	CASRGTANTGELFF
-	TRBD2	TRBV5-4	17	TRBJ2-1	TGTGCCAGCAGCTGGGGGGCTAGCGGGACCTCCTACAATGAGCAGTTCTTC	CASSWGASGTSYNEQFF
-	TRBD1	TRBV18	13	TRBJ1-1	TGTGCCAGCTCACCGACAGGGAGCACTGAAGCTTTCTTT	CASSPTGSTEAFF
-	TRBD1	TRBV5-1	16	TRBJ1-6	TGCGCCAGCAACCCGCAACTGGGACAGGGTAATTCACCCCTCCACTTT	CASNPQLGQGNSPLHF
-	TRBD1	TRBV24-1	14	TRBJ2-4	TGTGCCACCAGTGATGGGGGACAGCAAAACATTCAGTACTTC	CATSDGGQQNIQYF
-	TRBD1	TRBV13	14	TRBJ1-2	TGTGCCAGCAGCCCAGGGGGCCTAAACTATGGCTACACCTTC	CASSPGGLNYGYTF
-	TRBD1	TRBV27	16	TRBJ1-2	TGTGCCAGCAGTCCCACCCTGACAGGGGCCAACTATGGCTACACCTTC	CASSPTLTGANYGYTF
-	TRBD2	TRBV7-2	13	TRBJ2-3	TGTGCCAGCAGTTTGTTAGCGGGAGACACGCAGTATTTT	CASSLLAGDTQYF
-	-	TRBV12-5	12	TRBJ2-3	TGTGCTAGTGGTGGGGGCCTCCTTACGCAGTATTTT	CASGGGLLTQYF
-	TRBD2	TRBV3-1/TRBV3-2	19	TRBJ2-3	TGTGCCAGCAGCCGAAGGACTAGCGGGACGAACCTCCAGGGGGATACGCAGTATTTT	CASSRRTSGTNLQGDTQYF
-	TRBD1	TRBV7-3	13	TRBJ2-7	TGTGCCAGCAGTACGGACAGGGTTGGCGAGCAGTACTTC	CASSTDRVGEQYF
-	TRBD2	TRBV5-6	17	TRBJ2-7	TGTGCCAGCACCCTCGCGGGGTTCGGCGGGAGTTTCTACGAGCAGTACTTC	CASTLAGFGGSFYEQYF
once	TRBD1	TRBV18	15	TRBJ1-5	TGTGCCAGCTCGCTCGACAGGGGCGAATACCAGCCCCAGCATTTT	CASSLDRGEYQPQHF
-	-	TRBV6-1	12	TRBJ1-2	TGTGCCAGCAGTGACAGGGTTTATGGCTACACCTTC	CASSDRVYGYTF
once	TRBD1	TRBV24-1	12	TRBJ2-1	TGTGCCACCAGTGCCAAGACAGGGTTCCAGTTCTTC	CATSAKTGFQFF
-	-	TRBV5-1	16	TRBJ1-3	TGCGCCAGCAGCTTGGCGGGGAGGGGGTCGAGAAACACCATATATTTT	CASSLAGRGSRNTIYF
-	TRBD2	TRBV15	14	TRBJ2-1	TGTGCCACCAGCAGAGCGGAGCGGGAGAATGAGCAGTTCTTC	CATSRAERENEQFF
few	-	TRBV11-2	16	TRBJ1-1	TGTGCCAGCAGCCCGCAAGTTGGGCAGATGAACACTGAAGCTTTCTTT	CASSPQVGQMNTEAFF
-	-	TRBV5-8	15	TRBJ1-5	TGTGCCAGCAGCTTCGGAGGGTTTAGCAATCAGCCCCAGCATTTT	CASSFGGFSNQPQHF
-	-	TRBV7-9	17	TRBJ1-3	TGTGCCAGCAGCTTAGAGCGTGGCACGTCCTTTGGAAACACCATATATTTT	CASSLERGTSFGNTIYF
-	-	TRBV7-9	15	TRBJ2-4	TGTGCCAGCAGCCCAGAGAGGGTAGCCAAAAACATTCAGTACTTC	CASSPERVAKNIQYF
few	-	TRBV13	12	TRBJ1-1	TGTGCCAGCAGCTTATTGGCGGTTGAAGCTTTCTTT	CASSLLAVEAFF
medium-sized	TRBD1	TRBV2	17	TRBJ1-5	TGTGCCAGCAGTTGGGACAGGGGGGGAGTCGAGGTTCAGCCCCAGCATTTT	CASSWDRGGVEVQPQHF
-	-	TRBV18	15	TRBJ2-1	TGTGCCAGCTCACCACGCGGTAACTCCTACAATGAGCAGTTCTTC	CASSPRGNSYNEQFF
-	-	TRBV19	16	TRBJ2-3	TGTGCCAGTAGCGGAGGGGGGGGGACAAGCACAGATACGCAGTATTTT	CASSGGGGTSTDTQYF
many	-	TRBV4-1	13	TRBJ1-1	TGCGCCAGCAGCCAAGTTCAGGGCTTAGAAGCTTTCTTT	CASSQVQGLEAFF
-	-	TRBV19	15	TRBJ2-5	TGTGCCAGTAGTATAATTAGGGCGGGAAGGGAGACCCAGTACTTC	CASSIIRAGRETQYF
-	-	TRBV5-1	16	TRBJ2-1	TGCGCCAGCAGTGGCCGACTAGGGCGGGAATCATCTTTTGGGGTCTTC	CASSGRLGRESSFGVF
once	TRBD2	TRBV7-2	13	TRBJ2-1	TGTGCCAGCAGCTTAGGCGGGAGTGCTGAGCAGTTCTTC	CASSLGGSAEQFF
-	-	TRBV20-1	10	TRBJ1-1	TGCAGTGCTAGGACAGAACAAGCTTTCTTT	CSARTEQAFF
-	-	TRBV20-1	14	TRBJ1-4	TGCAGTGCTATTGACCGGCGCGCGGATGAAAAACTGTTTTTT	CSAIDRRADEKLFF
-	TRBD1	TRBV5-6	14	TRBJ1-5	TGTGCCTCTCAGCTTTGGGGACAGAATCAGCCCCAGCATTTT	CASQLWGQNQPQHF
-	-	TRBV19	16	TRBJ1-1	TGTGCCAGTAGTATTCAAACGGGCGGGGGAAACGGTGAAGCTTTCTTT	CASSIQTGGGNGEAFF